The source of this T cell receptor (beta chain) is a study of blood T cell repertoires in COVID-19. Authors' methods: Nucleated cell number was recorded as an estimate derived from reference gene primer amplification. Using immunoSEQ multiplex PCR, the repertoire was profiled, and TCRdb retains in-frame clones only, with some absent. That table gives V, J and clone size, and the DNA gave D and trimming. Of about 160,000 clones listed, 81% were seen once; the top ten hold around 10%. The sequence came from a man aged 55 to 70 with active or convalescent COVID-19. The sequencing sample was made of peripheral blood.

This CDR3 reads CASSYGRFMNTEAFF. CDR3 sequence (DNA): TGTGCCAGCAGTTACGGCAGATTCATGAACACTGAAGCTTTCTTT. The chain carries TRBV6-5 and TRBJ1-1; D not certain. Trimming removed 2 bases from V and 0 bases from J, with 10 bases in between. The CDR3 totals 15 residues. Per the germline V gene, CDR1 is MNHEY and CDR2 is SVGAGI.